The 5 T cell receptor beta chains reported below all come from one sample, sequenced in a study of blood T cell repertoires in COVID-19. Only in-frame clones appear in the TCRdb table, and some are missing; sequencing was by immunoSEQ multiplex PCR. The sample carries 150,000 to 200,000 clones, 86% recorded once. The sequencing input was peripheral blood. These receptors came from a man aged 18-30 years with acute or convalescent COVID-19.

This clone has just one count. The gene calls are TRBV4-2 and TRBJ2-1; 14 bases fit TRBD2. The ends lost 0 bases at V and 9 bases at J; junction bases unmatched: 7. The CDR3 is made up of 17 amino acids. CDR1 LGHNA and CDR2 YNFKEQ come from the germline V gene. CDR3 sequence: CASSQDFGTSGGGEQFF. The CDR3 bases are TGTGCCAGCAGCCAAGATTTCGGGACTAGCGGGGGAGGTGAGCAGTTCTTC.

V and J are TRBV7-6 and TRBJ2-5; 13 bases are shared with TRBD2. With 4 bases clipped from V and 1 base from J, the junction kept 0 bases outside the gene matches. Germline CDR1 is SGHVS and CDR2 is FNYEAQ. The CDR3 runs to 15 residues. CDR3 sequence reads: CASSWTSGGQETQYF. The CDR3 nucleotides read TGTGCCAGCAGCTGGACTAGCGGGGGCCAAGAGACCCAGTACTTC.

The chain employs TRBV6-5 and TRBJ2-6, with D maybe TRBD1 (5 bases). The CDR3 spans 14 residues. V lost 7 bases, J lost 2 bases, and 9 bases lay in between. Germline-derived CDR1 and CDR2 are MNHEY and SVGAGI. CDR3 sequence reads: CASTQGPGANVLTF. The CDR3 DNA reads TGTGCCAGCACGCAGGGCCCTGGGGCCAACGTCCTGACTTTC.

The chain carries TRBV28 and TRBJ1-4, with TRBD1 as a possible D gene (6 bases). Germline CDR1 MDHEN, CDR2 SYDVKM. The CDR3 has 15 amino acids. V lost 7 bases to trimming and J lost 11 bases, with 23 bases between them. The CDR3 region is CASTSSGVDSAKLFF. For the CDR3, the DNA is TGTGCCAGCACCTCCTCAGGGGTCGACAGTGCCAAACTGTTTTTT.

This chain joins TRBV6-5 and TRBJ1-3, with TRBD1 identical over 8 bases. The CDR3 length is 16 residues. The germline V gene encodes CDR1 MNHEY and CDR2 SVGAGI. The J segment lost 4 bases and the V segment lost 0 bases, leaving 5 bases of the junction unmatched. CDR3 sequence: CASSYSWTGTGNTIYF. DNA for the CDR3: TGTGCCAGCAGTTACTCTTGGACAGGGACCGGAAACACCATATATTTT.